A single sample gave rise to the 25 T cell receptor beta chains below, sequenced in a study of shared clonotypes between healthy human individuals. Selected positively for CCR7 and CD45RO-negative, naive CD8 cells excluded terminally differentiated effector memory CD45RA+ cells. Sequenced by immunoSEQ multiplex PCR; TCRdb stores in-frame clones only, minus some. There are some 2,000,000 clones in the sample; over 85% occur only once, and 0.9% to 1.4% lies in the top ten. Specimen: naive CD8+ T cells sorted from blood. The receptors derive from a man aged 18 to 30 in good health.

The chain couples TRBV19 to TRBJ1-6, with TRBD1 matching 8 bases. CDR3 length: 15 residues. Germline trimming cut 6 bases from V and 9 bases from J; bases unmatched to any gene: 10. Germline V gene lookup returns CDR1 LNHDA and CDR2 SQIVND (reference sequence). The CDR3 loop reads CASSPQQGDFSPLHF. The CDR3 nucleotides are TGTGCCAGTAGCCCCCAACAGGGGGATTTTTCACCCCTCCACTTT.

The chain joins TRBV13 to TRBJ1-3; D is undetermined. CDR1 PRHDT and CDR2 FYEKMQ come from the germline V gene (reference sequence). The length of the CDR3 is 15 residues. V lost 0 bases to trimming and J lost 5 bases, with 11 bases between them. Written as DNA, the CDR3 is TGTGCCAGCAGCTTAGGGGCCCAAGTTAGAAACACCATATATTTT. Its translation is CASSLGAQVRNTIYF.

In this sample, this clone turned up once. The gene calls are TRBV15 and TRBJ1-2; 7 nucleotides line up with TRBD1. The V segment lost 5 bases and the J segment 3 bases; nucleotides outside the gene matches: 9. The CDR3 is 15 residues long. The V gene's germline CDR1 is LNHNV and CDR2 YYDKDF (reference sequence). The CDR3: CATSWEQGSDYGYTF. CDR3 bases: TGTGCCACCAGCTGGGAACAGGGGTCGGACTATGGCTACACCTTC. Variable domain in full (rest from reference TRBV15 and TRBJ1-2): DAMVIQNPRYQVTQFGKPVTLSCSQTLNHNVMYWYQQKSSQAPKLLFHYYDKDFNNEADTPDNFQSRRPNTSFCFLDIRSPGLGDTAMYLCATSWEQGSDYGYTFGSGTRLTVV.

To note about this clone: The identical CDR3 is also encoded by other nucleotide sequences in the sample. The V call is TRBV30, the J call TRBJ1-1; D unresolved. V lost 0 bases and J lost 1, with 6 bases in between. The CDR3 length is 13 residues. Per germline, CDR1 GTSNPN and CDR2 SVGIG (reference sequence). In DNA, the CDR3 is TGTGCCTGGAGTGTAAGGGAGAACACTGAAGCTTTCTTT. Protein: CAWSVRENTEAFF.

CDR3 bases: TGTGCCAGCAGCTCAAGGGACAGCCTCTATGGCTACACCTTC. As protein: CASSSRDSLYGYTF. The chain carries TRBV11-2 and TRBJ1-2; 7 nucleotides line up with TRBD1. Germline-derived CDR1 and CDR2 are SGHAT and FQNNGV. V dropped 4 bases and J dropped 4; count of bases not matched to a gene: 6. CDR3 length: 14 amino acids.

The chain is built from TRBV4-1 and TRBJ2-3; D perhaps matches TRBD2 (7 bases). The germline V gene encodes CDR1 MGHRA and CDR2 YSYEKL. The CDR3 sequence is 15 residues long. The V gene lost 2 bases and the J gene lost 4 bases, with 13 bases spanning the gap. This CDR3 is CASSQIGEGADTQYF. The CDR3 DNA follows: TGCGCCAGCAGCCAAATCGGGGAGGGGGCAGATACGCAGTATTTT.

This clone appeared a single time. V is TRBV28 and J is TRBJ1-4; D might be TRBD1 (5 bases). Trimming pared 1 base from V and 8 bases from J, leaving 20 bases between. This CDR3 is built from 17 residues. CDR1 is MDHEN, CDR2 SYDVKM, per germline. CDR3: CASSLLRGEGVREKLFF. As DNA, the CDR3 is TGTGCCAGCAGTTTATTGAGAGGGGAAGGGGTAAGAGAAAAACTGTTTTTT.

Concerning this clone itself: The sample carries other DNA sequences with the same CDR3. The chain combines TRBV4-3 with TRBJ2-3; D uncertain. The CDR3 extends over 14 amino acids. Germline V CDR1 and CDR2: LGHNA, YSLEER. The ends were cut back, 1 base at V and 2 bases at J, with 7 bases in the middle. For the CDR3, the DNA is TGCGCCAGCAGCCAAGCTGGCTTCACAGATACGCAGTATTTT. Its protein product is CASSQAGFTDTQYF.

This clone was recorded at least ten times. The CDR3: CAWTGQATNYGYTF. The CDR3 DNA follows: TGTGCCTGGACAGGACAGGCCACTAACTATGGCTACACCTTC. The chain recombines TRBV30 with TRBJ1-2, with TRBD1 matching 7 bases. CDR3 size: 14 residues. Germline CDR1 GTSNPN, CDR2 SVGIG (reference sequence). V lost 4 bases to trimming and J lost 0 bases; unmatched junction nucleotides: 5.

The chain is built from TRBV5-5 and TRBJ1-2, with D maybe TRBD1 (5 bases). Germline loops: CDR1 SGHKS, CDR2 YYEKEE (reference sequence). V shed 6 bases and J shed 0 bases, with 18 bases lying between them. The CDR3 extends over 16 amino acids. The CDR3 DNA follows: TGTGCCAGCACCGCGCCGGGACTCTCCTCTAACTATGGCTACACCTTC. Translated: CASTAPGLSSNYGYTF.

The chain employs TRBV7-9 and TRBJ2-1, with 9 positions matching TRBD1. Trimming cost V 3 bases and J 4 bases; bases outside gene matches: 4. This CDR3 is 15 amino acids long. The germline gives CDR1 SEHNR, CDR2 FQNEAQ (reference sequence). CDR3 sequence (DNA): TGTGCCAGCAGCTTCCGGGACAGGGCTTACAATGAGCAGTTCTTC. Its protein product is CASSFRDRAYNEQFF.

The chain uses TRBV27 and TRBJ2-7; possible D gene TRBD1, 7 bases. V dropped 3 bases and J dropped 3 bases, with 18 bases sitting between them. CDR1 is MNHEY, CDR2 SMNVEV, per germline (reference sequence). The CDR3 runs 16 residues. CDR3 amino acids: CASSFVFSGGLYEQYF. The CDR3 DNA follows: TGTGCCAGCAGTTTCGTATTTTCAGGGGGACTCTACGAGCAGTACTTC.

The rearrangement joins TRBV13 to TRBJ1-2, with D unclear. CDR3 length: 13 residues. The ends were cut back, 3 bases at V and 4 bases at J, with 9 bases in the middle. From germline, CDR1 is PRHDT and CDR2 FYEKMQ (reference sequence). CDR3 sequence (DNA): TGTGCCAGCAGCTTTGAGGTTGTCTATGGCTACACCTTC. Its protein is CASSFEVVYGYTF.

The chain links TRBV7-9 to TRBJ2-7, with D possibly being TRBD2 (7 bases). The V end lost 6 bases, the J end lost 0 bases, and 24 bases lay between the germline ends. Germline V CDR1 and CDR2: SEHNR, FQNEAQ (reference sequence). This CDR3 is built from 18 residues. The CDR3 coding sequence is TGTGCCAGCAGGACGCTATCCGGGGGGCAGAAGAGCTCCTACGAGCAGTACTTC. Amino acid sequence: CASRTLSGGQKSSYEQYF.

On this clone itself: In the same sample, other DNA sequences code for this CDR3. The rearrangement links TRBV7-2 to TRBJ2-7; a possible D gene is TRBD1 (5 bases). The CDR3 is made up of 14 amino acids. Trimming cost V 1 base and J 2 bases, with 9 bases left between them. Germline-derived CDR1 and CDR2 are SGHTA and FQGNSA. The CDR3 loop is CASSLEGQTYEQYF. CDR3 nucleotides: TGTGCCAGCAGCTTAGAGGGGCAGACCTACGAGCAGTACTTC.

CDR3 bases: TGTGCCAGCAGCCAGCCAGGGGAAGTATCAGATACGCAGTATTTT. It yields the protein CASSQPGEVSDTQYF. The chain links TRBV4-2 to TRBJ2-3, with D maybe TRBD1 (6 bases). The V gene's germline CDR1 is LGHNA and CDR2 YNFKEQ. V was trimmed by 3 bases and J by 4 bases, leaving 14 bases between them. This CDR3 comprises 15 residues.

The chain is built from TRBV28 and TRBJ1-1, with D perhaps matching TRBD1 (6 bases). The germline V gene encodes CDR1 MDHEN and CDR2 SYDVKM. This CDR3 has 12 amino acids. The ends were cut back, 7 bases at V and 6 bases at J, with 12 bases in the middle. The CDR3 region has the DNA TGTGCCAGCACCCATGGGGGCCCTGAAGCTTTCTTT. It codes for CASTHGGPEAFF.

The chain recombines TRBV10-3 with TRBJ1-5; D call uncertain. Germline V lookup: CDR1 ENHRY, CDR2 SYGVKD. Trimming stripped 4 bases from V and 1 base from J, with 11 bases between. There are 15 residues in the CDR3. CDR3 protein: CAISGGPTSNQPQHF. CDR3 DNA: TGTGCCATCAGTGGAGGACCCACCAGCAATCAGCCCCAGCATTTT.

V and J are TRBV13 and TRBJ2-1; D might be TRBD2 (6 bases). Germline V lookup: CDR1 PRHDT, CDR2 FYEKMQ (reference sequence). Trimming removed 2 bases at V and 6 bases at J, with 8 bases between. This CDR3 is 13 amino acids long. The CDR3: CASSLRGINEQFF. DNA of the CDR3: TGTGCCAGCAGCTTACGGGGGATCAATGAGCAGTTCTTC.

Points on this clone: The sample has other DNA sequences that encode this CDR3 too. V and J are TRBV27 and TRBJ2-1; 7 bases are a match to TRBD2. The J segment lost 4 bases and the V segment lost 5 bases, leaving 2 bases of the junction unmatched. The germline CDR1 and CDR2 sequences are MNHEY and SMNVEV (reference sequence). The CDR3 runs 13 residues. CDR3 loop: CASSLAVYNEQFF. CDR3 bases: TGTGCCAGCAGTCTAGCGGTGTACAATGAGCAGTTCTTC.

About this clone: Within the sample, other DNA sequences also encode this same CDR3. The rearrangement uses TRBV30 and TRBJ2-7; unclear D gene. This CDR3 has 12 residues. Trimming took off 2 bases at V and 3 bases at J, with 8 bases between the two ends. In germline, CDR1 is GTSNPN, CDR2 SVGIG (reference sequence). The CDR3 region has the DNA TGTGCCTGGAGTCCCGGTGGCTACGAGCAGTACTTC. The encoded protein is CAWSPGGYEQYF.

As for this clone: At the DNA level, this CDR3 is encoded by other sequences in the same sample as well. This chain connects TRBV28 to TRBJ2-7; D possibly corresponds to TRBD2 (6 bases). There are 14 residues in the CDR3. Germline values: CDR1 MDHEN, CDR2 SYDVKM. V was clipped by 6 bases and J by 0 bases, with 12 bases between them. CDR3: CASSASGSSYEQYF. The CDR3 nucleotides are TGTGCCAGCAGCGCTTCCGGGAGCTCCTACGAGCAGTACTTC. The whole variable domain, remainder taken from reference TRBV28 and TRBJ2-7, is DVKVTQSSRYLVKRTGEKVFLECVQDMDHENMFWYRQDPGLGLRLIYFSYDVKMKEKGDIPEGYSVSREKKERFSLILESASTNQTSMYLCASSASGSSYEQYFGPGTRLTVT.

The chain carries TRBV6-1 and TRBJ2-7, with D possibly being TRBD2 (6 bases). Germline CDR1 MNHNS, CDR2 SASEGT. Deletions cut 11 bases from V and 2 bases from J, with 13 bases between. The CDR3 extends over 12 amino acids. The CDR3 sequence is CACEEGTYEQYF. Here the CDR3 DNA reads TGTGCCTGCGAGGAGGGCACCTACGAGCAGTACTTC.

This clone was recorded only once. The rearrangement links TRBV6-4 to TRBJ2-7, with a tentative D call TRBD1 (6 bases). There are 16 residues in the CDR3. Germline values: CDR1 MRHNA, CDR2 SNTAGT. V lost 2 bases and J 3 bases, leaving 17 bases between the germline ends. Here the CDR3 reads CASSDKTGPRDYEQYF. CDR3 DNA: TGTGCCAGCAGTGACAAGACAGGCCCCAGGGACTACGAGCAGTACTTC.

J is TRBJ2-3 and V is TRBV19; D is perhaps TRBD1 or TRBD2 (5 bases each). V was trimmed by 7 bases and J by 5 bases, leaving 19 bases between them. There are 15 residues in the CDR3. Germline V gives CDR1 LNHDA, CDR2 SQIVND (reference sequence). CDR3 nucleotide sequence: TGTGCCAGTACGCCTCGCAGGGAGAGAGGAGATACGCAGTATTTT. It translates to CASTPRRERGDTQYF.